Below are 22 T cell receptor beta chains sequenced from a single sample in a study of breast tumors, draining lymph nodes, adjacent tissues. The lymph nodes were axillary draining lymph nodes from breast cancer patients. Using its own MiXCR run on the multiplex PCR reads, TCRdb lists one record per CDR3 protein. The profile covers about 140,000 distinct CDR3 sequences, with 32% appearing a single time and about 2.3% taken by the ten largest. The sample was axillary lymph node tissue. The receptors come from a female donor with breast cancer. Some clones in this sample may be carry-over from other donors' samples.

This clonotype was seen ten or more times. The chain couples TRBV5-6 to TRBJ2-6; D ambiguous. The CDR3 length is 15 residues. Germline V gene sequence: CDR1 SGHDT, CDR2 YYEEEE. Deletions cut 4 bases from V and 0 bases from J, with 8 bases between. The CDR3 spells CASSRLDSGANVLTF. The CDR3 DNA sequence: TGTGCCAGCAGCCGGTTGGACTCTGGGGCCAACGTCCTGACTTTC.

This clonotype appeared once. The chain combines TRBV5-4 with TRBJ1-1, with a weak D call TRBD1 (5 bases). The V end was cut by 4 bases, the J end by 1 base, with 14 bases between. Germline loops: CDR1 SGHNT, CDR2 YYREEE (reference sequence). The CDR3 totals 15 residues. The DNA of the CDR3 is TGTGCCAGCAGCGTCGGGACTTTGGGGAACACTGAAGCTTTCTTT. This translates into CASSVGTLGNTEAFF.

This clonotype showed up just a few times. This may come from a read error, since a much larger clone is one base off. The chain uses TRBV5-4 and TRBJ2-5; D remains unclear. Germline V CDR1 and CDR2: SGHNT, YYREEE (reference sequence). Trimming left V 2 bases short and J 2 bases short, with 10 bases between. The CDR3 length is 14 residues. The CDR3 nucleotides are TGTGCCAGCAGCTTATTAGCCGCTCAAGAGACCCAGTACTTC. This codes for CASSLLAAQETQYF.

This clonotype was picked up many times. This sequence joins TRBV20-1 and TRBJ1-2; 10 nucleotides align to TRBD1. Germline trimming cut 3 bases from V and 6 bases from J; bases unmatched to any gene: 13. Germline CDR1 and CDR2: DFQATT and SNEGSKA (reference sequence). The CDR3 runs 16 residues. CDR3 sequence (DNA): TGCAGTGCTAGCCTCTCCGGACAGGGGGGTCTGAATGGCTACACCTTC. Residues: CSASLSGQGGLNGYTF.

Regarding this clonotype: An end of the junction does not agree with germline; a read error may underlie this. V usage is TRBV6-1 and J usage is TRBJ2-6; 7 nucleotides align to TRBD2. Germline values: CDR1 MNHNS, CDR2 SASEGT. The CDR3 spans 18 residues. This CDR3 is CASSQAGRVNSGANVLTF. The CDR3 bases are TGTGCCAGCAGTCAAGCGGGGAGGGTGAACTCTGGGGCCAACGTCCTGACTTTC.

This chain uses TRBV24-1 with TRBJ1-1; a weak D match, TRBD1 (5 bases). The CDR3 has 18 amino acids. V gave up 5 bases and J gave up 0 bases, with 21 bases separating them. Per germline, CDR1 KGHDR and CDR2 SFDVKD. This CDR3 reads CATSGLQAQTVLNTEAFF. The CDR3 DNA reads as TGTGCCACCAGTGGACTCCAGGCCCAGACAGTCCTGAACACTGAAGCTTTCTTT.

This clonotype was picked up many times. The V and J genes are TRBV6-1 and TRBJ2-7; 8 positions agree with TRBD2. The CDR3 runs to 16 residues. The trim removed 5 bases at V and 7 bases at J, leaving 16 bases unmatched. Germline loops: CDR1 MNHNS, CDR2 SASEGT. The CDR3: CASSLLLRGAGGEQYV. In nucleotides, the CDR3 is TGTGCCAGCAGTCTCCTTCTGCGGGGGGCCGGTGGTGAGCAGTACGTC.

In DNA form, the CDR3 reads TGCGCCAGCAGTGACGGTAGGGATACGCAGTATTTT. Translated: CASSDGRDTQYF. This chain links TRBV10-2 with TRBJ2-3; the D is unclear. Looked up from germline, CDR1 is WSHSY and CDR2 is SAAADI. Trimming stripped 3 bases from V and 6 bases from J, with 7 bases between. This CDR3 is 12 amino acids long.

In the case of this clonotype: This may come from a read error, since a much larger clone is one base off. The chain employs TRBV7-8 and TRBJ1-2; perhaps TRBD1 as D (5 bases). This CDR3 spans 15 amino acids. Germline CDR1 is SGHVS and CDR2 is FQNEAQ. The CDR3 DNA follows: TGTGCCAGCAGCTCAGCTCCAGGGCAGGGTGATGGCTACCCCTTC. This codes for CASSSAPGQGDGYPF.

As for this clonotype: Given a much more abundant clone one base away, this may be a read error. Lacking the conserved final phenylalanine or tryptophan, this CDR3 likely reflects a read error. The rearrangement uses TRBV27 and TRBJ2-1; weak D call: TRBD1 (5 bases). From germline, CDR1 is MNHEY and CDR2 SMNVEV (reference sequence). The CDR3 loop spans 15 amino acids. Deletions cut 0 bases from V and 3 bases from J, with 9 bases between. CDR3 in amino acids: CASSLSETDYNEQFL. CDR3 coding DNA: TGTGCCAGCAGTTTATCCGAGACAGACTACAATGAGCAGTTCCTC.

V gene TRBV5-5 combines with J gene TRBJ2-2; 16 bases align to TRBD2. The germline V gene encodes CDR1 SGHKS and CDR2 YYEKEE (reference sequence). The ends lost 3 bases at V and 6 bases at J; junction bases unmatched: 11. CDR3 length equals 19 residues. DNA for the CDR3: TGTGCCAGCAGCTCCCCGGGACTAGCGGGGGGGCCAGTCGCCGGGGAGCTGTTTTTT. Protein product: CASSSPGLAGGPVAGELFF.

The rearrangement uses TRBV7-3 and TRBJ2-7; 8 bases fit TRBD1. Per germline, CDR1 SGHTA and CDR2 FQGTGA. CDR3 size: 13 residues. V was pared by 2 bases and J by 5 bases, with 2 bases of the junction left unmatched. The CDR3 nucleotides are TGTGCCAGCAGCTTATCAGGGGGCGACGAGCAGTACGTC. It yields the protein CASSLSGGDEQYV.

The chain recombines TRBV30 with TRBJ2-2, with 8 bases lining up with TRBD1. This CDR3 is built from 16 residues. CDR1 GTSNPN and CDR2 SVGIG come from the germline V gene (reference sequence). With 0 bases clipped from V and 6 bases from J, the junction kept 9 bases outside the gene matches. In DNA form, the CDR3 reads TGTGCCTGGAGTGTCGGGGCCAGGGGGCGTTCCGGGGAGCTGTTTTTT. Amino acids: CAWSVGARGRSGELFF.

By its share, this clonotype is medium-sized. V is TRBV20-1 and J is TRBJ1-2; weak D call: TRBD1 (5 bases). Germline CDR1 DFQATT, CDR2 SNEGSKA (reference sequence). Trimming cost V 3 bases and J 1 base, with 9 bases left between them. CDR3 length equals 13 residues. CDR3 nucleotide sequence: TGCAGTGCTAGGACTGGGGGTAACTATGGCTACACCTTC. Its translation is CSARTGGNYGYTF.

This clonotype was found many times. The rearrangement links TRBV2 to TRBJ1-3; D remains ambiguous. CDR3 size: 15 residues. Germline V gene sequence: CDR1 SNHLY, CDR2 FYNNEI. V lost 7 bases to trimming and J lost 0 bases, with 13 bases between them. The CDR3 loop reads CASNQDSFSGNTIYF. Here the CDR3 DNA reads TGTGCCAGCAATCAGGACTCGTTCTCTGGAAACACCATATATTTT. Together with reference TRBV2 and TRBJ1-3, the CDR3 gives the full variable domain: EPEVTQTPSHQVTQMGQEVILRCVPISNHLYFYWYRQILGQKVEFLVSFYNNEISEKSEIFDDQFSVERPDGSNFTLKIRSTKLEDSAMYFCASNQDSFSGNTIYFGEGSWLTVV.

This clonotype was found many times. The chain links TRBV6-1 to TRBJ2-7, with a tentative D call TRBD1 (5 bases). The germline gives CDR1 MNHNS, CDR2 SASEGT. This CDR3 contains 13 residues. V was cut by 8 bases and J by 5 bases, with 16 bases left in between. CDR3 coding DNA: TGTGCCAGCGGTCCAAGGGGCATCGACGAGCAGTACTTC. Protein product: CASGPRGIDEQYF.

In this sample, this clonotype turned up many times. This rearrangement joins TRBV6-5 to TRBJ2-7; 7 bases are a match to TRBD1. Germline V gene data show CDR1 as MNHEY and CDR2 as SVGAGI. V lost 5 bases and J lost 6; bases outside the gene matches: 7. The CDR3 has 13 residues. DNA of the CDR3: TGTGCCAGCAGTCTCGACAGGGTCTCCGAGCAGTACGTC. It yields the protein CASSLDRVSEQYV.

There are many counts of this clonotype. The chain recombines TRBV5-4 with TRBJ2-7; 8 nucleotides agree with TRBD1. There are 16 residues in the CDR3. Germline loops: CDR1 SGHNT, CDR2 YYREEE (reference sequence). V shed 1 base, J shed 2 bases, and the junction held 8 bases outside the gene matches. The CDR3 DNA reads TGTGCCAGCAGCTTGCCAGGGGGCGCGGGTACCTACGAGCAGTACTTC. Translation gives CASSLPGGAGTYEQYF.

This clonotype came up many times. The genes are TRBV12-5 and TRBJ1-2; 9 bases align to TRBD1. The ends lost 4 bases at V and 3 bases at J; junction bases unmatched: 12. The germline V gene has CDR1 LGHNT and CDR2 FRNRAP. There are 17 residues in the CDR3. The DNA of the CDR3 is TGTGCTAGTGGTTCCAAGGGGGACAGGGCGCATGACTATGGCTACACCTTC. Translated, it gives CASGSKGDRAHDYGYTF.

This clonotype showed up just once. The chain joins TRBV4-2 to TRBJ1-5; D gene uncertain. V was clipped by 6 bases and J by 8 bases, with 17 bases between them. This CDR3 is built from 14 residues. Germline-derived CDR1 and CDR2 are LGHNA and YNFKEQ. For the CDR3, the DNA is TGTGCCAGCAGTAAAACACCCACGGAGGAGCCCCAGCATTTT. Translation gives CASSKTPTEEPQHF.

The rearrangement links TRBV20-1 to TRBJ1-4; maybe TRBD1 (6 bases). The CDR3 has 14 amino acids. Germline V gives CDR1 DFQATT, CDR2 SNEGSKA (reference sequence). CDR3 sequence reads: CSAGLGGINEKLFF. The CDR3 DNA sequence: TGCAGCGCTGGCTTAGGGGGGATTAATGAAAAACTGTTTTTT.

Many counts were recorded for this clonotype. This chain connects TRBV20-1 to TRBJ1-6; 7 nucleotides align to TRBD1. Trimming removed 3 bases from V and 9 bases from J; junction bases left unmatched: 11. From germline, CDR1 is DFQATT and CDR2 SNEGSKA (reference sequence). CDR3 size: 15 residues. The DNA for the CDR3 is TGCAGTGCTAGGATGCCAGGGGGTATTAGTTCACCCCTCCACTTT. Protein sequence: CSARMPGGISSPLHF.